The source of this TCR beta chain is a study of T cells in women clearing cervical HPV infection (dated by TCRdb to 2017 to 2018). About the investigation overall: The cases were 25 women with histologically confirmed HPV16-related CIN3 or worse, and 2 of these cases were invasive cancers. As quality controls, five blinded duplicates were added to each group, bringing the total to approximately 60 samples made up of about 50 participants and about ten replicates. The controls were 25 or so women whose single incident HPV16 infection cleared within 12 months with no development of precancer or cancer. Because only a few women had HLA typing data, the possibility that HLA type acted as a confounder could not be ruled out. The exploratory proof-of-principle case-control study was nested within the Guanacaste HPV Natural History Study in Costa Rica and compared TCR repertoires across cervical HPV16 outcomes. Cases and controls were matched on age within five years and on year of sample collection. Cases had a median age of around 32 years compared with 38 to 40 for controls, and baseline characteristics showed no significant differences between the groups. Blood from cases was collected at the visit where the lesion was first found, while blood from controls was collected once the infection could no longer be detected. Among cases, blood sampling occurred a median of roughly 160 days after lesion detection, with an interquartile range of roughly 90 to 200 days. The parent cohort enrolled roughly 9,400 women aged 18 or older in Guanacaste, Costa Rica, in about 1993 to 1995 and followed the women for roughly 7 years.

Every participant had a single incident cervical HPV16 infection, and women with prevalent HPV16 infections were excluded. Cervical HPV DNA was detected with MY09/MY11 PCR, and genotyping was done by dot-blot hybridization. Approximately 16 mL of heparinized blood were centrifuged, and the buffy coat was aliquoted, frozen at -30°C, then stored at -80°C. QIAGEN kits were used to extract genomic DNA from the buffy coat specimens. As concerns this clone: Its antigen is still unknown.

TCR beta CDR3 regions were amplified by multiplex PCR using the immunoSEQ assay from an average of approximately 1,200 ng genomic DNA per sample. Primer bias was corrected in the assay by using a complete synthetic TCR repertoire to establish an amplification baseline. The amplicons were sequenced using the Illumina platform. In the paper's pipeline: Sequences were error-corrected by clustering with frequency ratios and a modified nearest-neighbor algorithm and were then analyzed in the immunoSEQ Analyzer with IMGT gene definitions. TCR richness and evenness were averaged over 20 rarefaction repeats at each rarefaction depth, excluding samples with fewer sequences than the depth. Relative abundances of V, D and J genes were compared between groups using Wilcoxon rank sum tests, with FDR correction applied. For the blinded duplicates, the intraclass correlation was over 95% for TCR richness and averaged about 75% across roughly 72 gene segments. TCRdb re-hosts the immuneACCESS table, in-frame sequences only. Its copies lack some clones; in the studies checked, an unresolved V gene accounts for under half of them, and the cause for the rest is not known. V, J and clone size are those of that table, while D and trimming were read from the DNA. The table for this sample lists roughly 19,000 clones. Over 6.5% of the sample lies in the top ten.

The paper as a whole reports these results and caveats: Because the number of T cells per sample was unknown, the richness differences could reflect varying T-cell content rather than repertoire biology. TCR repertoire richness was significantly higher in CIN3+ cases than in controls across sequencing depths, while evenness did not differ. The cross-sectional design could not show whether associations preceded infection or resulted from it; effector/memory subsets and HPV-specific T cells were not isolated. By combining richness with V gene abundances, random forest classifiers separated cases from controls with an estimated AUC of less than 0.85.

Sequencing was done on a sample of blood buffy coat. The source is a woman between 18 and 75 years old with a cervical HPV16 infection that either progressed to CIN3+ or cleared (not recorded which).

Partial CDR3 DNA: TGTGCCAGCAGTGTTACAGAGGGGTATGGT. Translation gives CASSVTEGYG. The complete CDR3 sequence is CASSVTEGYGQYF. The rearranged chain carries TRBV2 and TRBJ2-4, with the D call perhaps TRBD1 or TRBD2, each one matching 5 bases. The read stops 3 residues short of the end of the CDR3; the missing end is completed from the germline J gene. The CDR3 contains 13 residues, cysteine and phenylalanine counted. Shown are 30 bases from within the CDR3, in frame from base 1. The germline V gene supplies CDR1 SNHLY and CDR2 FYNNEI.